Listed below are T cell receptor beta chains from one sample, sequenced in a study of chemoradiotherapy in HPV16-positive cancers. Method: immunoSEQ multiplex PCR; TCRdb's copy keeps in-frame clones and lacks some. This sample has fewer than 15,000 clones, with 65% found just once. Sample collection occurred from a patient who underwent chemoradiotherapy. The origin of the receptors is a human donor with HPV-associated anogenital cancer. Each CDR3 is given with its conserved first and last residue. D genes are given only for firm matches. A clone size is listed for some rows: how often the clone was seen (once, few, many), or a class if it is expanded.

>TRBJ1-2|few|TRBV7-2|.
TGTGCCAGCAGTTCTCCCAGTGTCGGGGGCTATGGCTACACCTTC
CASSSPSVGGYGYTF
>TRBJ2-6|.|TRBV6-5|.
TGTGCCAGCACTCCAGGGAGCTCTGGGGCCAACGTCCTGACTTTC
CASTPGSSGANVLTF
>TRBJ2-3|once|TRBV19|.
TGTGCCAGTAGTATTTCGTGGAGCACAGATACGCAGTATTTT
CASSISWSTDTQYF
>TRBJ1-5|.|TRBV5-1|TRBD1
TGCGCCAGCAGCTTGACAGGGGCAAGCAATCAGCCCCAGCATTTT
CASSLTGASNQPQHF
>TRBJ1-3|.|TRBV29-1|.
TGCAGCGTTGGAACCGGCTCTGGAAACACCATATATTTT
CSVGTGSGNTIYF
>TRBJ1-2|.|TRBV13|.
TGTGCCAGCAGCTTAGAGACTCCGCGGACTAACTATGGCTACACCTTC
CASSLETPRTNYGYTF
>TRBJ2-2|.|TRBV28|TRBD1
TGTGCCAGCTTTCCGCTACAGGGGCTTGGAACCGGGGAGCTGTTTTTT
CASFPLQGLGTGELFF
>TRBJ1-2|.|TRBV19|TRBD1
TGTGCCAGTAGTCCTGGACAGGGCCAAAACTATGGCTACACCTTC
CASSPGQGQNYGYTF
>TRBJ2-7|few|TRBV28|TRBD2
TGTGCCAGCATCCCAACTAGCGCACTATCCTACGAGCAGTACTTC
CASIPTSALSYEQYF
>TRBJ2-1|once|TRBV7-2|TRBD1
TGTGCCAGCAGCCCGACCCTCGGACAGGTATACAATGAGCAGTTCTTC
CASSPTLGQVYNEQFF
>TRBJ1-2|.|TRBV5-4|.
TGTGCCAGCAGCTTGGGGGGGACGGCCTTTAACTATGGCTACACCTTC
CASSLGGTAFNYGYTF
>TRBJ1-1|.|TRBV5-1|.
TGCGCCAGCAGCTTGGACGAGGGTCGAGCTTTCTTT
CASSLDEGRAFF
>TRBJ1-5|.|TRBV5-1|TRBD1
TGCGCCAGCAGCCACGGGACAGATATCAATCAGCCCCAGCATTTT
CASSHGTDINQPQHF
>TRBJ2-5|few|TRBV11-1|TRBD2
TGTGCCAGCAGCTTTGCCCCTAGCGGCCAAGAGACCCAGTACTTC
CASSFAPSGQETQYF
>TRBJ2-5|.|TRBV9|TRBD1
TGTGCCAGCAGCGAGGCGTGGGGACAGGGGCCGGGGACCCAGTACTTC
CASSEAWGQGPGTQYF
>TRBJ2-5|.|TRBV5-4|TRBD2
TGTGCCAGCAGCTTGAGTTTAGCGGGGGGGCCAGAGACCCAGTACTTC
CASSLSLAGGPETQYF
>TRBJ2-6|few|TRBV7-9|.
TGTGCCAGCAGCTTAGCTGGGGCCAACGTCCTGACTTTC
CASSLAGANVLTF